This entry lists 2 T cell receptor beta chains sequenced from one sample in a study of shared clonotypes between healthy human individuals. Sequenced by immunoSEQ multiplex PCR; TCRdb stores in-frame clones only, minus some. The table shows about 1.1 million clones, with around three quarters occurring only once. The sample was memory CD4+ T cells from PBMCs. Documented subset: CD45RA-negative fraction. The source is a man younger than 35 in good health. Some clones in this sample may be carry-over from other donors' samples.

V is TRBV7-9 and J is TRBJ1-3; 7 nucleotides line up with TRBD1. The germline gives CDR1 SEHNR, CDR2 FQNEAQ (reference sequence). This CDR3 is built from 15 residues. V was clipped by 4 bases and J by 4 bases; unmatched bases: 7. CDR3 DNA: TGTGCCAGCAGCTCCGACAGGGCGTCAGGAAACACCATATATTTT. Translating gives CASSSDRASGNTIYF.

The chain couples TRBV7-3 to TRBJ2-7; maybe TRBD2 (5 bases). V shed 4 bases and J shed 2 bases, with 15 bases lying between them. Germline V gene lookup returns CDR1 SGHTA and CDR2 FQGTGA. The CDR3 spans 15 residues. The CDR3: CASSSHSASTYEQYF. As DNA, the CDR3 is TGTGCCAGCAGCTCACATAGCGCATCTACCTACGAGCAGTACTTC.